The clone carrying this T cell receptor beta chain was seen more than once but under ten times. Its antigen remains unidentified. Assay used: immunoSEQ multiplex PCR; TCRdb lists only in-frame clones, some missing. The data show about 40,000 clones, around 90% seen once. This sample was taken from a study of graft-versus-host responses after intestinal transplantation. Study-level points and caveats: The marrow of recipients harbored GvH clones, and ileum or blood showed some of them first. Allografts carried high graft-versus-host to host-versus-graft clonal ratios in patients having graft-donor T cell macrochimerism.

The input for sequencing was PBMCs, taken 314 days after intestinal transplant. This receptor was obtained from a human patient who received an intestinal transplant, so some T cells may come from the graft donor.

The CDR3 sequence: CAWSVAGGHNIQYF. CDR3 coding DNA: TGTGCCTGGAGTGTCGCGGGAGGGCATAACATTCAGTACTTC. V is TRBV30 and J is TRBJ2-4, with 9 bases that match TRBD2. Germline CDR1 and CDR2: GTSNPN and SVGIG (reference sequence). J lost 7 bases, V lost 0 bases, and 4 bases had no gene match. The CDR3 has 14 residues.